This TCR beta chain was obtained from a study of OX40 agonist ivuxolimab in advanced cancers. Using immunoSEQ multiplex PCR, the repertoire was profiled, and TCRdb retains in-frame clones only, with some absent. This table holds around 33,000 clones, around 84% found once. The V gene lost 3 bases and the J gene lost 7 bases, with 10 bases spanning the gap. Germline CDR1 and CDR2: MDHEN and SYDVKM. The CDR3 extends over 14 amino acids. The source of this sequence is an adult with an advanced solid tumor such as melanoma, head and neck, liver or kidney cancer. The specimen comprised CD4+ or CD8+ T cells sorted from blood, sampled in a trial of the OX40 agonist ivuxolimab. This chain joins TRBV28 and TRBJ1-6; possibly TRBD1 for D (5 bases). The CDR3 coding sequence is TGTGCCAGCAGTTTTGGAGGGGTCAATTCACCCCTCCACTTT. It yields the protein CASSFGGVNSPLHF.